This T cell receptor (beta chain) was captured in a study of blood T cells in healthy people across ages. Overall study results and limits: There were more naive CD4+ cells and higher diversity in long-lived donors than in aged donors. As age increased, TCR beta diversity per million T cells fell in a roughly linear fashion. Observed TCR beta diversity showed a strong correlation with the percentage of naive T cells as measured by flow cytometry.

Per the germline V gene, CDR1 is SGHTA and CDR2 is FQGNSA. Trimming cost V 2 bases and J 6 bases; bases outside gene matches: 3. This CDR3 contains 15 residues. Combining a sample-barcoded 5' primer with a J-beta primer mix, a second PCR ran for 7 to 11 cycles. TCRdb used MiXCR to reprocess the 5' RACE reads, holding one entry per CDR3 protein. This table holds 550,000 to 600,000 distinct CDR3 sequences, 27% found once. Each sample had at least 6 million PBMCs isolated. This clonotype was seen only a few times. Its cognate antigen is unknown. The TCR sequence derives from a woman aged 70 to 79 in good health. Sequenced sample: blood. The V and J genes are TRBV7-2 and TRBJ2-1; 11 bases match TRBD1. CDR3 sequence (DNA): TGTGCCAGCAGCTTAACCGGGACAGGGGGCAATGAGCAGTTCTTC. Translation: CASSLTGTGGNEQFF.